This TCR beta chain was found in a study of cytomegalovirus exposure and HLA in healthy donors listed by TCRdb under 2017. At the level of the whole study: According to an earlier analysis of a few hundred of the donors, about 180 million T cells yielded roughly 110 million unique TCR beta sequences and roughly 280 Gb of sequence data. To predict cytomegalovirus infection status, the study combined high-throughput TCR immunosequencing, statistical association of individual TCRs with disease status, and machine learning. Among the roughly 370 genotyped donors, around 81% belonged to the genetic ancestry cluster associated with self-reported Caucasian donors. To study patterns of TCR occurrence, a later analysis re-analyzed previously published TCR beta repertoires from 666 donors and added high-resolution HLA genotyping. Around 320 gigabases of sequencing data and roughly 90 million unique TCR sequences were included in an early release covering roughly 600 HLA-typed donors. In the later analysis, no new phenotypic data were used to find candidate immune exposures; instead, reliance was placed on TCR beta sequences and their occurrence across donors. In addition to the first cohort of around 670 subjects, a separate validation cohort of 120 different subjects was used. The aim of the study was to test whether cataloging public T cell receptors could identify signatures of past pathogen exposure. Roughly five DR-DQ haplotypes were treated as single units for association and clustering because of strong linkage in the cohort. Every discovery cohort repertoire had been produced on one sequencing platform. HLA typing covered class I and class II loci at four-digit resolution. Across 398 genotyped donors of the cohort, an average of 235,054 unique TCR beta nucleotide sequences per donor were sequenced, and 15% to 20% of those sequences were non-productive. The study used immunosequencing to profile the T cell repertoires of 670 or so subjects and linked those repertoires to cytomegalovirus serostatus. Donor age, sex, ethnicity and CMV serostatus were compiled together with the repertoire data. An earlier analysis of 587 of the donors used high-throughput TCR beta sequencing to judge whether each TCR beta V gene segment behaved as functional or pseudogenic. A later genetic analysis took genome-wide SNP genotypes for about three fifths of the roughly 670 donors and used that subset as a discovery cohort. Typing coverage varied by locus: 629-630 donors for A, B, C, DRB1 and DQB1; more than 500 for DQA1; 600 to 610 for DPA1; approximately 470 for DPB1.

The CDR3 contains 13 residues, cysteine and phenylalanine counted. Just the 39-base CDR3 DNA is kept, in frame starting at base 1. CDR1 and CDR2 are read off the germline V gene as MNHEY and SVGAGI. Unmatched junction bases come to 2, with V trimmed by 1 base and J by 5 bases. The cohort comprised fewer than 750 healthy bone marrow donors. At the time of sampling, every cohort member was nominally healthy, though immune exposures that went unrecorded were likely present. The donor tested CMV seronegative, placing the donor among the 350 or so seronegative members of the cohort. Every donor gave a peripheral blood sample, and the peripheral blood mononuclear cells from that sample were used for TCR beta sequencing. The Qiagen DNeasy Blood Extraction Kit was used to extract genomic DNA from the blood cell samples. Library prep was done by the immunoSEQ multiplex PCR assay. For the multiplex PCR, a mixture combining 60 forward primers for TCR Vbeta segments and 13 reverse primers for TCR Jbeta segments was used. The CDR3 region of rearranged TCR beta genes was amplified from genomic DNA with a multiplex PCR assay. On the Illumina HiSeq System, the amplified TCR beta libraries were sequenced as 87-base-pair reads. The authors' pipeline ran thus. A later analysis tallied around 80 million unique TCR beta chains across the roughly 610 repertoires, and some 10 million of those chains were shared by two or more donors. To remove PCR and sequencing errors, raw reads were error-corrected and collapsed into unique sequences using a nearest-neighbor algorithm that merged closely related sequences. CDR3 sequences were aligned to IMGT reference sequences to assign V, D and J gene segments. For a sequence to be retained, a match of at least six nucleotides was required to both a V gene segment and a J gene segment. Rearrangements were classified as productive when the CDR3 lacked stop codons and remained in frame with V and J, and all other rearrangements were classified as non-productive. CDR3 was defined according to IMGT convention as the region running from the second conserved V-encoded cysteine to the conserved J-encoded phenylalanine. The earlier analysis of about 530 of the donors excluded any sequence lacking an unambiguous match to a single V gene segment. In an earlier analysis of some 590 of the donors, V segments were called functional above 56.7% productive rearrangements and were called segregating when the between-donor standard deviation exceeded 5%. A statistical classification framework was built for diagnosing cytomegalovirus status from the catalog of TCR beta chain sequences. V and J gene assignment, in a later analysis, came from comparing TCR nucleotide sequences with IMGT/GENE-DB human TR gene sequences. In a later analysis, CDR3 sequences and most-parsimonious VDJ recombination scenarios were assigned using the TCRdist pipeline. In a later analysis, each TCR beta chain was defined by its CDR3 amino acid sequence together with its V-gene family, and reads without a unique V-gene family were excluded. In a later analysis, 450 to 600 highly shared, low-generation-probability nucleotide sequences were removed to address suspected cross-contamination and a sequencing artifact. In a later analysis, a clonal expansion index for each public chain was calculated from normalized within-repertoire ranks of inferred template counts. In a later analysis, generation probabilities were computed using a VDJ recombination model fitted to out-of-frame rearrangements, and the results were checked against IGoR. In a later analysis, TCR-TCR, TCR-HLA and TCR-CMV co-occurrence was scored with hypergeometric tests, and a repertoire-size bias correction was applied to TCR pairs. A later analysis estimated false discovery rates by permuting HLA or CMV assignments 20 times. In a later analysis, co-occurring TCRs were grouped using DBSCAN, with TCRdist sequence similarity added in when clustering inside HLA-allele-positive subsets. Co-occurrence clustering excluded repertoires with fewer than 30,000 or more than 120,000 public chains, plus five with anomalous nucleotide sharing. This immuneACCESS table, as held by TCRdb, lists in-frame sequences with V and J called but not all clones. Of the missing ones, under half trace to an unresolved V gene in checked studies; the others have no known cause. V, J and clone size were drawn from that table, and D and trimming were deduced from the DNA. Across this sample there are a few hundred thousand clones, with about 70% seen only once. The ten largest clones represent 1.8% of the sample.

Overall results and qualifications from the work: Compared with equally common non-associated chains, HLA-associated TCR beta chains in a later analysis were more clonally expanded and had lower generation probabilities. V-gene and J-gene trimming of TCR beta chains was associated with a missense DCLRE1C variant in a later genetic analysis, and the association was replicated in an independent cohort. A group of highly shared sequence variants was considered likely to be a technical artifact of the sequencing pipeline. Strong co-occurrence of HLA alleles, especially DR and DQ, made assigning TCR associations to individual alleles difficult. In a later analysis, TCR association rates were found to vary across HLA loci, with the most associated TCRs seen for DRB1 alleles and the fewest for HLA-C alleles. The authors suggested that the approach could potentially be extended to other disease states and immunological phenotypes. In the study, roughly 160 TCR beta chains were listed as associated with cytomegalovirus. Immune exposure information for the cohort was limited to CMV serostatus. Specific HLA alleles were associated with 16,951 TCR beta sequences at a false discovery rate of 0.05 in a later analysis. A further reported finding was that TCR beta sequences accurately predicted the HLA-A and HLA-B alleles for most subjects in the first cohort. Roughly 17 rarely observed V segments, including chromosome 9 orphons, were excluded from the earlier analysis of just under 600 of the donors because counts were too low. A later genetic analysis reported fewer N-insertions in productive TCRs among donors in an Asian-associated ancestry cluster than the roughly 700-donor mean. In vitro tests confirmed that three of the cytomegalovirus-associated TCR beta chains recognize cytomegalovirus antigens. Linkage disequilibrium might explain the correlated functional status among segregating V segments, but an unknown experimental factor could not be ruled out. A later analysis found that most CMV-associated TCR beta chains appeared HLA-restricted, with HLA associations seemingly driven largely by CMV exposure. The classifier was reported to diagnose cytomegalovirus status with high specificity and sensitivity in both the original and validation cohorts. Most TCR sequences were observed very rarely across donors, whereas some public TCRs were present in many individuals. In this cohort, only TCR beta chains were sequenced, and detectable features were limited by the absence of alpha or paired-chain data. An earlier analysis of approximately 590 of the donors showed that most TCR beta V segments appeared in productive rearrangements either about 87% or about 30% of the time, which broadly matched IMGT annotations. The presence/absence analyses assumed that sequencing depth was roughly uniform across donors, and that assumption may not be true. Because some donors lacked HLA typing at each locus, the association tests relied only on the typed subset. Because the 87-base-pair reads could not distinguish some IMGT-functional V segments, including TRBV6-2 and TRBV6-3, those segments were excluded. Several of the top co-occurrence clusters appeared to be linked to parvovirus B19, influenza, CMV and Epstein-Barr virus, according to a later analysis.

About this clone: Its cognate antigen has yet to be identified. Base quality data are lacking; no much larger clone is found one base away.

What was sequenced was PBMCs. The sequence links TRBV6-5 to TRBJ2-7; TRBD1 agrees with 7 junctional bases. This TCR came from a woman in her 30s in good health and CMV-seronegative. The nucleotides read TGTGCCAGCAGTTACTTGACAGGGAACGAGCAGTACTTC. It translates as CASSYLTGNEQYF.